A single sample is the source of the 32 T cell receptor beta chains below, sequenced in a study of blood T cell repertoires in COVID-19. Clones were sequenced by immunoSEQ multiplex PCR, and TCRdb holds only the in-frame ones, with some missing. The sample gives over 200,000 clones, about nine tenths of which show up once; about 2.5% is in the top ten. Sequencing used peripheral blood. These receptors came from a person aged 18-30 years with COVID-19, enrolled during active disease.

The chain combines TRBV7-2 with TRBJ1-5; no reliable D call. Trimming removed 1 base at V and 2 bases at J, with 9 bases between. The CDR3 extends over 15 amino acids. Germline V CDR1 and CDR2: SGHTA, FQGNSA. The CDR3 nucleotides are TGTGCCAGCAGCTTAGGGGCAGGTGGCAATCAGCCCCAGCATTTT. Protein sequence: CASSLGAGGNQPQHF.

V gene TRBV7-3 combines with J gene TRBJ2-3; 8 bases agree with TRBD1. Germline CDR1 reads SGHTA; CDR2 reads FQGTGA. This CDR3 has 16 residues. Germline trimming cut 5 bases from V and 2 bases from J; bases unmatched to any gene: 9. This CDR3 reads CASSKGTGGVTDTQYF. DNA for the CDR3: TGTGCCAGCAGCAAAGGCACAGGGGGAGTCACAGATACGCAGTATTTT.

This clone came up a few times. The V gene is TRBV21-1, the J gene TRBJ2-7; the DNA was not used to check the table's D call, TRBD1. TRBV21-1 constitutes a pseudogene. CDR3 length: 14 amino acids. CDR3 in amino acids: CASSKGGRIYEQYF. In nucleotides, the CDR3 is TGTGCCAGCAGCAAAGGGGGCAGAATCTACGAGCAGTACTTC.

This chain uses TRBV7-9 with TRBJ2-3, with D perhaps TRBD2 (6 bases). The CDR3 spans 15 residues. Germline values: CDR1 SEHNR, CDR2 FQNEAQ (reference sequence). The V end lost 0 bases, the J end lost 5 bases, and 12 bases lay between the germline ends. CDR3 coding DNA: TGTGCCAGCAGCTTAGCGCCGGGGGTGATAGATACGCAGTATTTT. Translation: CASSLAPGVIDTQYF.

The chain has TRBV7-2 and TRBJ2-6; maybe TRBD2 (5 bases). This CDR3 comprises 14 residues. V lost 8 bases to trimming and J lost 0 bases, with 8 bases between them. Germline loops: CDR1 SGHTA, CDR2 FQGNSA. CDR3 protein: CASGTSSGANVLTF. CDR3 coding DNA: TGTGCCAGCGGAACTAGCTCTGGGGCCAACGTCCTGACTTTC.

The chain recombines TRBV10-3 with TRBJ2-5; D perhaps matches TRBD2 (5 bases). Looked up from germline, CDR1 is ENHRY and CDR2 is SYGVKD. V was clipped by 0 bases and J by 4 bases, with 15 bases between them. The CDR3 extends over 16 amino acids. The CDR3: CAISESSLRGSETQYF. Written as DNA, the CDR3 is TGTGCCATCAGTGAGTCGAGTCTTAGAGGGTCAGAGACCCAGTACTTC.

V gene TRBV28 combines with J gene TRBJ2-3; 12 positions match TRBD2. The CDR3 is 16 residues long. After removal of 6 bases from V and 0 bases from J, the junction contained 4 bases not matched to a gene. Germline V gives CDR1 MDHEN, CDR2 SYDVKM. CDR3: CASSGTSGHSTDTQYF. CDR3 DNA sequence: TGTGCCAGCAGCGGGACTAGCGGGCATAGCACAGATACGCAGTATTTT. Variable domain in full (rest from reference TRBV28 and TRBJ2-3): DVKVTQSSRYLVKRTGEKVFLECVQDMDHENMFWYRQDPGLGLRLIYFSYDVKMKEKGDIPEGYSVSREKKERFSLILESASTNQTSMYLCASSGTSGHSTDTQYFGPGTRLTVL.

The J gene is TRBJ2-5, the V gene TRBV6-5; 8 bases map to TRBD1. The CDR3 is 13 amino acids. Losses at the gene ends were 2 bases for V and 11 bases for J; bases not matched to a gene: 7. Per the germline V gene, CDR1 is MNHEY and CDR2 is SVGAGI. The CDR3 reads CASSYQGARTQYF. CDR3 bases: TGTGCCAGCAGTTACCAGGGGGCGCGGACACAGTACTTC.

The CDR3 bases are TGTGCCAGCAGCTTAGACGCGTCCTACGAGCAGTACTTC. It translates to CASSLDASYEQYF. This chain connects TRBV7-9 to TRBJ2-7; no definite D call. Germline V CDR1 and CDR2: SEHNR, FQNEAQ (reference sequence). V lost 1 base and J 1 base, leaving 5 bases between the germline ends. The CDR3 loop spans 13 amino acids.

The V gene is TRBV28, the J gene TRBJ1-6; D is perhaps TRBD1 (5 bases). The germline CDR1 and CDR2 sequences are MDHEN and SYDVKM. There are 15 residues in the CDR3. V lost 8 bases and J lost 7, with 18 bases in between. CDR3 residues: CASLISGGWNSPLHF. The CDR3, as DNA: TGTGCCAGCCTTATCTCGGGGGGATGGAATTCACCCCTCCACTTT.

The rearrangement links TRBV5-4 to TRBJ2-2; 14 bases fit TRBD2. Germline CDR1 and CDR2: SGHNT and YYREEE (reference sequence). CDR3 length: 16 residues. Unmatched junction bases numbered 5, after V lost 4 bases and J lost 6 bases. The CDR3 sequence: CASSAGLAGGPGELFF. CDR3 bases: TGTGCCAGCAGCGCTGGACTAGCGGGAGGTCCCGGGGAGCTGTTTTTT.

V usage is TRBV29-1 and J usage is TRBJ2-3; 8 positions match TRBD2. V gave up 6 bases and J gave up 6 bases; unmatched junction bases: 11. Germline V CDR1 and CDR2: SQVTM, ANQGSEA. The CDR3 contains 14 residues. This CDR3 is CSVSTSGPEDTQYF. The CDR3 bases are TGCAGCGTCTCTACTAGCGGACCTGAGGATACGCAGTATTTT.

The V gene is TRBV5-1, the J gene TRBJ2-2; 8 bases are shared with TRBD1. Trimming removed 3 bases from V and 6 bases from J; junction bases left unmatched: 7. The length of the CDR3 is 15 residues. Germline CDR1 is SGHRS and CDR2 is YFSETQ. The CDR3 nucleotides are TGCGCCAGCAGCTGGGGACAGGTAGGAGCCGGGGAGCTGTTTTTT. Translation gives CASSWGQVGAGELFF.

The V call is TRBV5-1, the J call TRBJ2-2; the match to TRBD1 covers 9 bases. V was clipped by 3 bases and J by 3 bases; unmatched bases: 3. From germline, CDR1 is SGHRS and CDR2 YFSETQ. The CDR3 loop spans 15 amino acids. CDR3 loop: CASSWGDRDTGELFF. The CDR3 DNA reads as TGCGCCAGCAGCTGGGGGGACAGGGACACCGGGGAGCTGTTTTTT.

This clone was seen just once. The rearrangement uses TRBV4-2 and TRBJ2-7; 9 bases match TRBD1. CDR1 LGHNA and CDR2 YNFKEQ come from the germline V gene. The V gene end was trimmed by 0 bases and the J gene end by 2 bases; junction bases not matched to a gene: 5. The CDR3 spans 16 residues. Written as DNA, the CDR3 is TGTGCCAGCAGCCAAGAGGGCGGGACAGGGACCTACGAGCAGTACTTC. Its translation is CASSQEGGTGTYEQYF.

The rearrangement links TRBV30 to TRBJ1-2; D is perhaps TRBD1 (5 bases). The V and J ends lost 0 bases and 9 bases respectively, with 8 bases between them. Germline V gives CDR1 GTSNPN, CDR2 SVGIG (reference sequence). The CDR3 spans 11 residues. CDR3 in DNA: TGTGCCTGGAGTGTAGGGGTCAGCTACACCTTC. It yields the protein CAWSVGVSYTF.

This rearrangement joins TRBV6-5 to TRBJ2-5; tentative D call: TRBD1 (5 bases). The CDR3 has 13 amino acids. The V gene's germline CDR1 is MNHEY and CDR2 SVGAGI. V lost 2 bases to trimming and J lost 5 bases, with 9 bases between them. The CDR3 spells CASSYPGSETQYF. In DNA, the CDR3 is TGTGCCAGCAGTTACCCAGGGTCCGAGACCCAGTACTTC.

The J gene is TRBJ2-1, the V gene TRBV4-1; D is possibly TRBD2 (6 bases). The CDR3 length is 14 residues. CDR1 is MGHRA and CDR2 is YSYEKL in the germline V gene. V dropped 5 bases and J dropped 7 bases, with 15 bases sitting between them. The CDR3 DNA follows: TGCGCCAGCAGCTTTTTAGCGGAGGGGAATGAGCAGTTCTTC. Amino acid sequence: CASSFLAEGNEQFF.

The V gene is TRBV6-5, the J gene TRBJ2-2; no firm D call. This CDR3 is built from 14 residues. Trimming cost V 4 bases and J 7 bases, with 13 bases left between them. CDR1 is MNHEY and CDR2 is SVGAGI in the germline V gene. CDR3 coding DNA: TGTGCCAGCAGTTCCAGTTCAGGCATCGGGGAGCTGTTTTTT. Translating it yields CASSSSSGIGELFF.

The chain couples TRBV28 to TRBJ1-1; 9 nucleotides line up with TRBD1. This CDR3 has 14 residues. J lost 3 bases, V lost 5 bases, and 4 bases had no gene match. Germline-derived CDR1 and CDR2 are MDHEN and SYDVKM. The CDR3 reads CASSPRQGDTEAFF. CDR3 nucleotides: TGTGCCAGCAGTCCACGACAGGGGGACACTGAAGCTTTCTTT.

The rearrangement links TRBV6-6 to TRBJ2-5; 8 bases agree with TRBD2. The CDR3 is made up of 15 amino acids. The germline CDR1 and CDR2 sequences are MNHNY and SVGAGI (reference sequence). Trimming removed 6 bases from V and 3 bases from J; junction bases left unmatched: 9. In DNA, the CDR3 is TGTGCCAGCAGCACCGACGGGGGGGGCGAAGAGACCCAGTACTTC. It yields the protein CASSTDGGGEETQYF.

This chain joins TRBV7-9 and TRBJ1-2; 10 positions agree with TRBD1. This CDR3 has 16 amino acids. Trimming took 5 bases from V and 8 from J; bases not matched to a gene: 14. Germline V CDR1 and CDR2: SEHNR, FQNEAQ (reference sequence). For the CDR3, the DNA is TGTGCCAGCAGCGGCCGGGACAGGGGAGTGAACGGAGGCTACACCTTC. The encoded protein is CASSGRDRGVNGGYTF.

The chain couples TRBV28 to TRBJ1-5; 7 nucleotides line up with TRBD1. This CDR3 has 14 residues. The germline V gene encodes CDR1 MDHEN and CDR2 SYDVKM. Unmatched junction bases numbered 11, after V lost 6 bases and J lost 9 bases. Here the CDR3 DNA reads TGTGCCAGCAGACCGTACAGGGGTGATCGGCCCCAGCATTTT. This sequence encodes CASRPYRGDRPQHF.

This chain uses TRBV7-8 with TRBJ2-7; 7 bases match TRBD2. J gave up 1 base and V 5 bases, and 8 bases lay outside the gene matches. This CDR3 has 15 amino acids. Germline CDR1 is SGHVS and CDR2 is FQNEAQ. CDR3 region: CASSPREEISYEQYF. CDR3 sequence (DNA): TGTGCCAGCAGCCCCCGGGAGGAGATATCCTACGAGCAGTACTTC.

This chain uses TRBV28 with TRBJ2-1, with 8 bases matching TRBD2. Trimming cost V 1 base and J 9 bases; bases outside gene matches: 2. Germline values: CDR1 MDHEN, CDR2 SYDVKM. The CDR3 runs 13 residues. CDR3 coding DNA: TGTGCCAGCAGTTTATACGCGGGGGGTGAGCAGTTCTTC. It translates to CASSLYAGGEQFF. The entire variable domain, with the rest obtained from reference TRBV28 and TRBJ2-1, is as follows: DVKVTQSSRYLVKRTGEKVFLECVQDMDHENMFWYRQDPGLGLRLIYFSYDVKMKEKGDIPEGYSVSREKKERFSLILESASTNQTSMYLCASSLYAGGEQFFGPGTRLTVL.

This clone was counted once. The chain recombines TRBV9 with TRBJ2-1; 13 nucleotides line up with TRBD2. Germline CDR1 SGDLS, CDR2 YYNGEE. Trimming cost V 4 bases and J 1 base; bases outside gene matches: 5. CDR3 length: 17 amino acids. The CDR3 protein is CASSTRLAGGSYNEQFF. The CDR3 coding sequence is TGTGCCAGCAGCACCAGACTAGCGGGAGGTTCCTACAATGAGCAGTTCTTC.

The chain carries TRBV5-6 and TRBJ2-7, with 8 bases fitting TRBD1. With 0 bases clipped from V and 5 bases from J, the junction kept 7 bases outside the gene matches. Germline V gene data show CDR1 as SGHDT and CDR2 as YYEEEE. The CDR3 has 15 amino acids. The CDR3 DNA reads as TGTGCCAGCAGCTTGGTAAGTGCAGGGGGCGACGAGCAGTACTTC. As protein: CASSLVSAGGDEQYF. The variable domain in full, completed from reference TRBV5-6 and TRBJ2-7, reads DAGVTQSPTHLIKTRGQQVTLRCSPKSGHDTVSWYQQALGQGPQFIFQYYEEEERQRGNFPDRFSGHQFPNYSSELNVNALLLGDSALYLCASSLVSAGGDEQYFGPGTRLTVT.

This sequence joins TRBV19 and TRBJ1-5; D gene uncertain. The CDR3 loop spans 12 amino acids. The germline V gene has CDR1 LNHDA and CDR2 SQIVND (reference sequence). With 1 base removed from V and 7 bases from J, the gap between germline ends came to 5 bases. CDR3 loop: CASSIGLQPQHF. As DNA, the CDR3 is TGTGCCAGTAGTATAGGGCTCCAGCCCCAGCATTTT. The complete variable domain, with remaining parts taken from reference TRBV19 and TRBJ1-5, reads DGGITQSPKYLFRKEGQNVTLSCEQNLNHDAMYWYRQDPGQGLRLIYYSQIVNDFQKGDIAEGYSVSREKKESFPLTVTSAQKNPTAFYLCASSIGLQPQHFGDGTRLSIL.

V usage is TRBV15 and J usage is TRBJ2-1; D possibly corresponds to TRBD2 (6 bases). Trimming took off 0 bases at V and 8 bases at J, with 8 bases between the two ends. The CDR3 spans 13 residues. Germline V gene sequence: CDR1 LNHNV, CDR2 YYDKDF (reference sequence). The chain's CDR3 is CATSRDGGDEQFF. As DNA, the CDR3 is TGTGCCACCAGCAGAGATGGAGGGGATGAGCAGTTCTTC.

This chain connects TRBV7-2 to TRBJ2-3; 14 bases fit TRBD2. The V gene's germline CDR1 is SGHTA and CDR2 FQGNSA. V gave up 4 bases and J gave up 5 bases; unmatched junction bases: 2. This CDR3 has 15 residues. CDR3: CASSWGLAGVDTQYF. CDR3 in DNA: TGTGCCAGCAGCTGGGGACTAGCGGGAGTAGATACGCAGTATTTT.

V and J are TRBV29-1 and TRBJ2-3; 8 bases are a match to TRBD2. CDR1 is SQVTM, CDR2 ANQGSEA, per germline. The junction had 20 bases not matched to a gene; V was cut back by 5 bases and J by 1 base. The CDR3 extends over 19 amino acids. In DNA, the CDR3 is TGCAGCGTTCCGCCCGGCCCGGGGCGTACTAGCGGAGGCACAGATACGCAGTATTTT. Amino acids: CSVPPGPGRTSGGTDTQYF.

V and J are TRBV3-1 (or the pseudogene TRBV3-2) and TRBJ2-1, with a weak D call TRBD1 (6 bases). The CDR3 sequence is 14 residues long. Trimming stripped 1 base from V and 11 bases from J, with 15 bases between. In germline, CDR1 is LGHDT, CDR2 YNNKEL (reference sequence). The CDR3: CASSQVGTTIQQFF. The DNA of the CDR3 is TGTGCCAGCAGCCAAGTTGGGACAACAATACAGCAGTTCTTC.